The rows below give T cell receptor beta chains drawn from one sample of a study of blood T cells in healthy people across ages. TCRdb redid the calling of the 5' RACE reads with MiXCR, one entry per CDR3 protein. The sample shows around 790,000 distinct CDR3 sequences, under 55% of them seen only once. Material: blood. These receptors were collected from a man between 60 and 75 years old in good health. CDR3s include the opening cysteine and the closing phenylalanine or tryptophan. D genes are given only for firm matches. Some rows mark clone size as missing; the rest say once, few, many or name a class of expanded clone.

J gene: TRBJ2-1
V gene: TRBV5-1
D gene: .
clone size: many
CDR3 protein: CASSLSGYSYNEQFF
CDR3 DNA: TGCGCCAGCAGCTTGAGCGGCTACTCCTACAATGAGCAGTTCTTC

J gene: TRBJ1-1
V gene: TRBV2
D gene: .
clone size: .
CDR3 protein: CASWSGLTATEAFF
CDR3 DNA: TGTGCCAGCTGGTCAGGACTTACGGCCACTGAAGCTTTCTTT

J gene: TRBJ2-7
V gene: TRBV12-3/TRBV12-4
D gene: .
clone size: .
CDR3 protein: CASSLNSGKGEQYF
CDR3 DNA: TGTGCCAGCAGTTTAAACAGTGGAAAAGGGGAGCAGTACTTC

J gene: TRBJ2-5
V gene: TRBV15
D gene: .
clone size: few
CDR3 protein: CATSIRVSEETQYF
CDR3 DNA: TGTGCCACCAGCATCAGGGTGTCAGAAGAGACCCAGTACTTC

J gene: TRBJ2-7
V gene: TRBV27
D gene: .
clone size: .
CDR3 protein: CASSLSPDLGSYEQYF
CDR3 DNA: TGTGCCAGCAGTTTATCGCCGGACCTGGGCTCCTACGAGCAGTACTTC

J gene: TRBJ2-5
V gene: TRBV6-1
D gene: .
clone size: few
CDR3 protein: CASRPGIFQETQYF
CDR3 DNA: TGTGCCAGCCGTCCAGGGATTTTTCAAGAGACCCAGTACTTC

J gene: TRBJ2-5
V gene: TRBV7-2
D gene: .
clone size: many
CDR3 protein: CASSPRPDSETQYF
CDR3 DNA: TGTGCCAGCAGCCCCCGCCCCGACTCAGAGACCCAGTACTTC

J gene: TRBJ2-4
V gene: TRBV28
D gene: TRBD2
clone size: .
CDR3 protein: CASSSLRTSGHIQYF
CDR3 DNA: TGTGCCAGCAGTTCCCTCCGGACTAGTGGGCACATTCAGTACTTC

J gene: TRBJ2-3
V gene: TRBV12-3/TRBV12-4
D gene: .
clone size: .
CDR3 protein: CASSLDAASTDTQYF
CDR3 DNA: TGTGCCAGCAGTTTAGATGCGGCTAGCACCGATACGCAGTATTTT

J gene: TRBJ1-2
V gene: TRBV2
D gene: .
clone size: .
CDR3 protein: CASRGRGYGYTF
CDR3 DNA: TGTGCCAGCAGGGGCAGGGGCTATGGCTACACCTTC

J gene: TRBJ2-1
V gene: TRBV7-2
D gene: TRBD2
clone size: .
CDR3 protein: CASSPAGTSGGYEQLF
CDR3 DNA: TGTGCCAGCAGCCCTGCTGGGACTAGCGGGGGATATGAGCAGTTATTC

J gene: TRBJ1-1
V gene: TRBV9
D gene: TRBD1
clone size: few
CDR3 protein: CASSPTTGVDTEAFF
CDR3 DNA: TGTGCCAGCAGCCCGACGACAGGGGTGGACACTGAAGCTTTCTTT

J gene: TRBJ2-5
V gene: TRBV7-2
D gene: .
clone size: .
CDR3 protein: CASSLLTEKETQYF
CDR3 DNA: TGTGCCAGCAGCTTACTGACAGAGAAAGAGACCCAGTACTTC

J gene: TRBJ2-7
V gene: TRBV5-6
D gene: .
clone size: few
CDR3 protein: CASSLEITGISGEQYF
CDR3 DNA: TGTGCCAGCAGCTTGGAAATTACAGGGATTAGTGGCGAGCAGTACTTC

J gene: TRBJ2-3
V gene: TRBV9
D gene: TRBD1
clone size: few
CDR3 protein: CASTKHQTGWTDTQYF
CDR3 DNA: TGTGCCAGCACAAAGCACCAGACAGGGTGGACAGATACGCAGTATTTT

J gene: TRBJ2-1
V gene: TRBV6-6
D gene: TRBD2
clone size: .
CDR3 protein: CASSYSKSSGERNEQFF
CDR3 DNA: TGTGCCAGCAGTTACTCGAAGTCTAGCGGGGAGAGGAATGAGCAGTTCTTC

J gene: TRBJ2-1
V gene: TRBV11-2
D gene: TRBD1
clone size: few
CDR3 protein: CASSFRDRGYNEQFF
CDR3 DNA: TGTGCCAGCAGCTTCCGGGACAGAGGTTACAATGAGCAGTTCTTC

J gene: TRBJ2-7
V gene: TRBV20-1
D gene: .
clone size: .
CDR3 protein: CSARIPGTGRYEQYF
CDR3 DNA: TGCAGTGCTAGAATTCCCGGGACTGGACGCTACGAGCAGTACTTC

J gene: TRBJ2-7
V gene: TRBV10-2
D gene: .
clone size: many
CDR3 protein: CASTLGGNYEQYF
CDR3 DNA: TGCGCCAGCACTCTTGGGGGGAACTACGAGCAGTACTTC

J gene: TRBJ1-2
V gene: TRBV6-2/TRBV6-3
D gene: .
clone size: .
CDR3 protein: CASSYLRVVASRKAANYGYTF
CDR3 DNA: TGTGCCAGCAGTTACCTCCGAGTTGTAGCGAGTCGGAAGGCAGCTAACTATGGCTACACCTTC

J gene: TRBJ2-3
V gene: TRBV6-5
D gene: .
clone size: .
CDR3 protein: CASSYSTYKRPSTDTQYF
CDR3 DNA: TGTGCCAGCAGTTACTCTACATATAAGAGACCGAGCACAGATACGCAGTATTTT

J gene: TRBJ2-3
V gene: TRBV3-1
D gene: .
clone size: once
CDR3 protein: CASSQEFQTSDTQYF
CDR3 DNA: TGTGCCAGCAGCCAAGAGTTCCAGACCTCAGATACGCAGTATTTT

J gene: TRBJ2-3
V gene: TRBV9
D gene: .
clone size: few
CDR3 protein: CASSVGGVADTQYF
CDR3 DNA: TGTGCCAGCAGCGTAGGTGGGGTAGCAGATACGCAGTATTTT

J gene: TRBJ2-5
V gene: TRBV11-2
D gene: .
clone size: .
CDR3 protein: CASSLETITGVITRGASEKETQYF
CDR3 DNA: TGTGCCAGCAGCTTAGAAACAATCACAGGGGTAATTACGCGGGGGGCTTCCGAAAAAGAGACCCAGTACTTC

J gene: TRBJ2-7
V gene: TRBV20-1
D gene: .
clone size: .
CDR3 protein: CSARGSRAKPNEQYF
CDR3 DNA: TGCAGTGCTAGAGGTAGCCGGGCAAAACCCAATGAGCAGTACTTC

J gene: TRBJ2-6
V gene: TRBV19
D gene: .
clone size: .
CDR3 protein: CASSILGRSSGANVLTF
CDR3 DNA: TGTGCCAGTAGTATCTTGGGGCGGAGCTCTGGGGCCAACGTCCTGACTTTC

J gene: TRBJ2-4
V gene: TRBV6-6
D gene: .
clone size: .
CDR3 protein: CASRGTSLLGEQYF
CDR3 DNA: TGTGCCAGCAGGGGGACAAGCCTTCTGGGGGAGCAGTACTTC

J gene: TRBJ1-2
V gene: TRBV3-1
D gene: .
clone size: .
CDR3 protein: CASSQGPINYGYTF
CDR3 DNA: TGTGCCAGCAGCCAAGGGCCGATAAACTATGGCTACACCTTC

J gene: TRBJ2-7
V gene: TRBV3-1
D gene: TRBD1
clone size: .
CDR3 protein: CASSRQGNNEQYF
CDR3 DNA: TGTGCCAGCAGCCGACAGGGGAACAACGAGCAGTACTTC

J gene: TRBJ2-1
V gene: TRBV29-1
D gene: .
clone size: .
CDR3 protein: CSVAFPRSSYNEQFF
CDR3 DNA: TGCAGCGTTGCGTTTCCAAGGAGCTCCTACAATGAGCAGTTCTTC

J gene: TRBJ2-5
V gene: TRBV7-2
D gene: .
clone size: few
CDR3 protein: CASSPRWDNEQYF
CDR3 DNA: TGTGCCAGCAGCCCTAGGTGGGACAATGAGCAGTACTTC

J gene: TRBJ2-5
V gene: TRBV6-2/TRBV6-3
D gene: .
clone size: .
CDR3 protein: CASSYPVGRGGQETQYF
CDR3 DNA: TGTGCCAGCAGTTACCCCGTCGGGCGTGGGGGCCAAGAGACCCAGTACTTC

J gene: TRBJ2-7
V gene: TRBV28
D gene: .
clone size: .
CDR3 protein: CASSEIAASSYEQYF
CDR3 DNA: TGTGCCAGCAGCGAGATAGCGGCTAGCTCCTACGAGCAGTACTTC

J gene: TRBJ2-6
V gene: TRBV20-1
D gene: .
clone size: many
CDR3 protein: CSALSGANVLTF
CDR3 DNA: TGCAGTGCCCTCAGTGGGGCCAACGTCCTGACTTTC

J gene: TRBJ2-5
V gene: TRBV6-5
D gene: TRBD1
clone size: few
CDR3 protein: CASSYRDSQETQYF
CDR3 DNA: TGTGCCAGCAGTTACCGGGACAGCCAAGAGACCCAGTACTTC

J gene: TRBJ2-3
V gene: TRBV6-2/TRBV6-3
D gene: TRBD2
clone size: .
CDR3 protein: CASSFRTSGGDTDTQYF
CDR3 DNA: TGTGCCAGCAGTTTCCGGACTAGCGGGGGGGACACAGATACGCAGTATTTT

J gene: TRBJ1-2
V gene: TRBV5-1
D gene: TRBD1
clone size: .
CDR3 protein: CASSPIKGSTGIGGYTF
CDR3 DNA: TGCGCCAGCAGCCCGATAAAAGGTTCGACAGGGATAGGCGGCTACACCTTC

J gene: TRBJ2-1
V gene: TRBV3-1
D gene: .
clone size: few
CDR3 protein: CASSQDKRIWGGEQFF
CDR3 DNA: TGTGCCAGCAGCCAAGATAAGAGGATCTGGGGAGGCGAGCAGTTCTTC

J gene: TRBJ2-7
V gene: TRBV7-2
D gene: .
clone size: few
CDR3 protein: CASSPQGQGPYEQYF
CDR3 DNA: TGTGCCAGCAGCCCCCAGGGGCAGGGACCCTACGAGCAGTACTTC

J gene: TRBJ2-1
V gene: TRBV6-2/TRBV6-3
D gene: .
clone size: few
CDR3 protein: CASSYSIVYNEQFF
CDR3 DNA: TGTGCCAGCAGTTACTCGATTGTGTACAATGAGCAGTTCTTC

J gene: TRBJ2-7
V gene: TRBV6-2/TRBV6-3
D gene: TRBD1
clone size: few
CDR3 protein: CASSDRAVGEQYF
CDR3 DNA: TGTGCCAGCAGCGACAGGGCAGTCGGCGAGCAGTACTTC

J gene: TRBJ1-1
V gene: TRBV6-4
D gene: TRBD1
clone size: .
CDR3 protein: CARTGGWRTEAFF
CDR3 DNA: TGTGCCAGGACAGGGGGCTGGAGGACTGAAGCTTTCTTT

J gene: TRBJ1-2
V gene: TRBV5-4
D gene: TRBD1
clone size: .
CDR3 protein: CASSFRGTDYGYTF
CDR3 DNA: TGTGCCAGCAGCTTTCGGGGGACAGACTATGGCTACACCTTC